Each of the 4 T cell receptor beta chains below was sequenced from the same sample in a study of blood T cell repertoires in COVID-19. Method: immunoSEQ multiplex PCR; TCRdb's copy keeps in-frame clones and lacks some. The sample lists 350,000 to 400,000 clones, roughly 90% occurring once. Material: PBMCs or T cells enriched from blood (not recorded which). Every receptor here comes from a woman in her twenties or thirties with acute COVID-19.

The V and J genes are TRBV2 and TRBJ1-6; possibly TRBD1 for D (6 bases). The CDR3 runs 15 residues. Trimming shortened V by 10 bases and J by 4 bases, and 17 bases separated the two germline ends. The germline gives CDR1 SNHLY, CDR2 FYNNEI. For the CDR3, the DNA is TGTGCCACCAGGCAAACCGGACAGTATAATTCACCCCTCCACTTT. It encodes CATRQTGQYNSPLHF.

As DNA, the CDR3 is TGTGCCAGCAGCTCGCGGACAGGGGGCCCTAGGGAGGCGAACACTGAAGCTTTCTTT. Its translation is CASSSRTGGPREANTEAFF. The chain uses TRBV21-1 and TRBJ1-1; TRBD1 is taken as the D call from the table, unchecked against the DNA. TRBV21-1 is given as a pseudogene. The CDR3 totals 19 residues.

This sequence joins TRBV19 and TRBJ1-5, with a possible D match to TRBD1 (6 bases). CDR3 length: 12 amino acids. The germline gives CDR1 LNHDA, CDR2 SQIVND (reference sequence). Trimming removed 8 bases at V and 4 bases at J, with 9 bases between. CDR3 sequence: CASSTGNQPQHF. The CDR3 DNA is TGTGCCAGTTCAACAGGGAATCAGCCCCAGCATTTT.

This clone was detected once. Distinct nucleotide sequences in the sample also encode this CDR3. This rearrangement joins TRBV5-1 to TRBJ1-4; 7 bases are shared with TRBD1. From germline, CDR1 is SGHRS and CDR2 YFSETQ. The CDR3 contains 15 residues. Trimming took 4 bases from V and 0 from J; bases not matched to a gene: 3. The CDR3 region is CASSRGTATNEKLFF. The CDR3 region has the DNA TGCGCCAGCAGCCGAGGGACAGCAACTAATGAAAAACTGTTTTTT. Supplemented by reference TRBV5-1 and TRBJ1-4, the full variable domain reads KAGVTQTPRYLIKTRGQQVTLSCSPISGHRSVSWYQQTPGQGLQFLFEYFSETQRNKGNFPGRFSGRQFSNSRSEMNVSTLELGDSALYLCASSRGTATNEKLFFGSGTQLSVL.